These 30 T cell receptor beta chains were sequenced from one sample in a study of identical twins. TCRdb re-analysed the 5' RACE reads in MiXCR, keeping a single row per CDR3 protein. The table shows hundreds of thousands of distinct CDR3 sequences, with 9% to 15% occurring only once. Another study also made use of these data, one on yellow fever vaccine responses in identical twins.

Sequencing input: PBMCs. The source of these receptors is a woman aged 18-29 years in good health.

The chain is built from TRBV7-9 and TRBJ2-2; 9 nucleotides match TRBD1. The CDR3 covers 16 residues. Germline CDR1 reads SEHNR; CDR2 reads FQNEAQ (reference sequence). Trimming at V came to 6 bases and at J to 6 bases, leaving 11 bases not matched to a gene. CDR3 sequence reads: CASRHPGTGLPGELFF. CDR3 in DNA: TGTGCCAGCAGACACCCCGGGACAGGGTTGCCCGGGGAGCTGTTTTTT.

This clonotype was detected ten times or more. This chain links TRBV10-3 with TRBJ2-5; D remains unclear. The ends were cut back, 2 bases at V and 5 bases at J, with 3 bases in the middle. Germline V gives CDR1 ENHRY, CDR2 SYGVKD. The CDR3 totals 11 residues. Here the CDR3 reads CAISELETQYF. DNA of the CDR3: TGTGCCATCAGTGAGCTGGAGACCCAGTACTTC.

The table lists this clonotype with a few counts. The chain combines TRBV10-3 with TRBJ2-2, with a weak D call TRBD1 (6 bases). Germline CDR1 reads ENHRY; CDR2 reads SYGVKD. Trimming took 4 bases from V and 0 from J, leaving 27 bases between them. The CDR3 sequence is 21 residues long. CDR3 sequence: CAISVVDSHRSHVPNTGELFF. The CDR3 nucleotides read TGTGCCATCAGTGTTGTGGACAGCCATAGGTCCCATGTGCCGAACACCGGGGAGCTGTTTTTT.

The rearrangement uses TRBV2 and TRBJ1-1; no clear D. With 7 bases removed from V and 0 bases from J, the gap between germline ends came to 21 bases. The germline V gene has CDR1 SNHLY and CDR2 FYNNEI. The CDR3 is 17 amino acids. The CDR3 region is CASMWVEVFRLNTEAFF. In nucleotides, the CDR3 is TGTGCCAGCATGTGGGTGGAGGTATTCCGTCTGAACACTGAAGCTTTCTTT.

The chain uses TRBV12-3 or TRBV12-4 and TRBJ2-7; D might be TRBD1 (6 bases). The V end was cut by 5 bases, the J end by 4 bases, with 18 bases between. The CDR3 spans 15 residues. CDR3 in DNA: TGTGCCAGCAGTCAGGACAGTCACCCCGGGTACGAGCAGTACTTC. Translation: CASSQDSHPGYEQYF.

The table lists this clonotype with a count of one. CDR3 amino acids: CASSFGHSGSTYEQYF. The CDR3 DNA reads as TGCGCCAGCAGCTTCGGCCATAGCGGGAGTACCTACGAGCAGTACTTC. This chain links TRBV5-1 with TRBJ2-7; 9 nucleotides match TRBD2. Germline V gene data show CDR1 as SGHRS and CDR2 as YFSETQ. The CDR3 loop spans 16 amino acids. J was trimmed by 2 bases and V by 2 bases; bases with no gene match: 8.

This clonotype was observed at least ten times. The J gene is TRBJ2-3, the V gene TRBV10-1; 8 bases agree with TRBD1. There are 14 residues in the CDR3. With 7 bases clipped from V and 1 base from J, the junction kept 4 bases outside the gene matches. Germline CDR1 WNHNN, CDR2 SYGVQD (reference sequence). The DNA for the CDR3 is TGCGCCAGCAAACCGGGACAGGGCACAGATACGCAGTATTTT. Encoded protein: CASKPGQGTDTQYF.

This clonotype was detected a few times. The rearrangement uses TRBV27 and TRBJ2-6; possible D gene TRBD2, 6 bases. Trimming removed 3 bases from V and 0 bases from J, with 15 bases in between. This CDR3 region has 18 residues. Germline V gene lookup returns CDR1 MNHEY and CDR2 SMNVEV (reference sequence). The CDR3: CASSLRGLAISGANVLTF. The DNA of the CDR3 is TGTGCCAGCAGTTTGAGGGGACTCGCGATCTCTGGGGCCAACGTCCTGACTTTC. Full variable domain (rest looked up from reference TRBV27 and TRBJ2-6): EAQVTQNPRYLITVTGKKLTVTCSQNMNHEYMSWYRQDPGLGLRQIYYSMNVEVTDKGDVPEGYKVSRKEKRNFPLILESPSPNQTSLYFCASSLRGLAISGANVLTFGAGSRLTVL.

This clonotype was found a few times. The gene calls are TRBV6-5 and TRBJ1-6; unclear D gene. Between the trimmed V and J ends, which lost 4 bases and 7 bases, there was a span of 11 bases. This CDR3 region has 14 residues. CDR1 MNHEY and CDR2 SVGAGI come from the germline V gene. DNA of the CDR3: TGTGCCAGCAGTTCAAAAGCTCTCAATTCACCCCTCCACTTT. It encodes CASSSKALNSPLHF.

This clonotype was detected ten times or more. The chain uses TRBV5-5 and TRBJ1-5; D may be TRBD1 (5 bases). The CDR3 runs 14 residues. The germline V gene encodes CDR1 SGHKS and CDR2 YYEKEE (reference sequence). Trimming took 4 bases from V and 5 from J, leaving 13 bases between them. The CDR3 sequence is CASSVGDRYQPQHF. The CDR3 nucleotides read TGTGCCAGCAGCGTGGGCGACAGATATCAGCCCCAGCATTTT.

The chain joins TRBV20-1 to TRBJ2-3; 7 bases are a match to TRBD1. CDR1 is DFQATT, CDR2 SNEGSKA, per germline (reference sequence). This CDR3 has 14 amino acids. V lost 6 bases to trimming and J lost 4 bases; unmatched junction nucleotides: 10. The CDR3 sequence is CSATDRDRPDTQYF. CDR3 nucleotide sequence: TGCAGTGCCACCGACAGGGATCGGCCAGATACGCAGTATTTT.

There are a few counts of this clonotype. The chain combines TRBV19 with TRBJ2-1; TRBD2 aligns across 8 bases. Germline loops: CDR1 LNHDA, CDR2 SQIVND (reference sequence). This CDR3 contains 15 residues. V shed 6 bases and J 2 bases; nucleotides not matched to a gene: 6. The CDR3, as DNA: TGTGCCAGTAGGCGTAGCGGGATAACCTACAATGAGCAGTTCTTC. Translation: CASRRSGITYNEQFF.

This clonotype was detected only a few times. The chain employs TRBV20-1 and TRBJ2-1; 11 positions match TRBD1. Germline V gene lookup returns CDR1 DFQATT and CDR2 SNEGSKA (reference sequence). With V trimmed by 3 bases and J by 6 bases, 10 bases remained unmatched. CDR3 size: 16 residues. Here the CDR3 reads CSARGSGTGGLNEQFF. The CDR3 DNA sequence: TGCAGTGCTAGGGGGAGCGGGACAGGGGGTCTCAATGAGCAGTTCTTC.

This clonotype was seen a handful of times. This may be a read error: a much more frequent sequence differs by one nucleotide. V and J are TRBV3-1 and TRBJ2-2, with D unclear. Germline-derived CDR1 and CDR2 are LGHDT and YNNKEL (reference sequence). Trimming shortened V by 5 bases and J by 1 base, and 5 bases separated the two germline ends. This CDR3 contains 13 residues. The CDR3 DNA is TGTGCCAGCAGCTATCAGAACACCGGGGAGCTGTTTTTT. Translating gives CASSYQNTGELFF.

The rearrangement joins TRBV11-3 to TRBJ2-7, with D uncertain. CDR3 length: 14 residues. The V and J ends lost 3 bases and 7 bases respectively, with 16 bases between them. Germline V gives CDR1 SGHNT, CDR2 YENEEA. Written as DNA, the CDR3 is TGTGCCAGCAGCTTCCCCGGGCAATACTTAGAGCAGTACTTC. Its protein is CASSFPGQYLEQYF.

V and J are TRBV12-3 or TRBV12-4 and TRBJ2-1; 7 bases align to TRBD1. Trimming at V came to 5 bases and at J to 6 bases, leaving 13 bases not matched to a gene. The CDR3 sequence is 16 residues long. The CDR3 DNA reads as TGTGCCAGCAGTATCGGATCGACAGGGTGGGGCAATGAGCAGTTCTTC. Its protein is CASSIGSTGWGNEQFF.

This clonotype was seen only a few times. In nucleotides, the CDR3 is TGTGCCAGCAGCGGGACTAGCGGGAGTGTAAGCGAGCAGTACTTC. Translating gives CASSGTSGSVSEQYF. This chain connects TRBV7-2 to TRBJ2-7; 14 nucleotides match TRBD2. The length of the CDR3 is 15 residues. Unmatched junction bases numbered 6, after V lost 5 bases and J lost 6 bases. The germline gives CDR1 SGHTA, CDR2 FQGNSA.

CDR3 in DNA: TGTGCCAGCAGCCCCGGGACTAGGACCTACGAGCAGTACTTC. As protein: CASSPGTRTYEQYF. This rearrangement joins TRBV7-2 to TRBJ2-7, with 8 bases fitting TRBD2. With 5 bases clipped from V and 2 bases from J, the junction kept 5 bases outside the gene matches. Germline CDR1 SGHTA, CDR2 FQGNSA. This CDR3 has 14 amino acids. The whole variable domain, remainder taken from reference TRBV7-2 and TRBJ2-7, is GAGVSQSPSNKVTEKGKDVELRCDPISGHTALYWYRQSLGQGLEFLIYFQGNSAPDKSGLPSDRFSAERTGGSVSTLTIQRTQQEDSAVYLCASSPGTRTYEQYFGPGTRLTVT.

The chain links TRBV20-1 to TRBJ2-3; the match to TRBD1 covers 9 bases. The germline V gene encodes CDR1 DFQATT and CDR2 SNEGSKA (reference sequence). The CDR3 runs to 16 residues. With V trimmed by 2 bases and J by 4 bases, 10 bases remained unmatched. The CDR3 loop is CSARKFGTGSPDTQYF. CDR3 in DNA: TGCAGTGCTAGAAAGTTCGGGACAGGGTCCCCAGATACGCAGTATTTT.

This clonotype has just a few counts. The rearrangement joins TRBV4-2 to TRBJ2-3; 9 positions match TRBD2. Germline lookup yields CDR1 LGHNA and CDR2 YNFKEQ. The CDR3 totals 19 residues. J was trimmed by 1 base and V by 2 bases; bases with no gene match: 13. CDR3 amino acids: CASSQPDPASGEGTDTQYF. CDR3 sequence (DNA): TGTGCCAGCAGCCAACCGGACCCGGCTAGCGGGGAGGGCACAGATACGCAGTATTTT.

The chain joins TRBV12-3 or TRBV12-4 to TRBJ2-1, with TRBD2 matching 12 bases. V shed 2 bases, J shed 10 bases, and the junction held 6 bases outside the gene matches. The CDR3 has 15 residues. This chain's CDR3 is CASSLRLAGGLEQFF. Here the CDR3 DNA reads TGTGCCAGCAGTTTAAGGCTAGCGGGGGGGTTGGAGCAGTTCTTC.

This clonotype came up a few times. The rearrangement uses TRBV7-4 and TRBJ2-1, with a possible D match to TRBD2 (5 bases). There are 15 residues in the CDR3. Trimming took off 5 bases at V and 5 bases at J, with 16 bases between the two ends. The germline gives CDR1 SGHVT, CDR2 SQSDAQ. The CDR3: CASSILGRRDNEQFF. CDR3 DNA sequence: TGTGCCAGCAGCATACTAGGGAGACGTGACAATGAGCAGTTCTTC.

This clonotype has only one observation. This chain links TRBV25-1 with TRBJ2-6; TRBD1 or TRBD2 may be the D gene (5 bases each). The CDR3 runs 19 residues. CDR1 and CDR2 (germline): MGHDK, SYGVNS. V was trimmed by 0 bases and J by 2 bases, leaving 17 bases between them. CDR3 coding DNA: TGTGCCAGCAGTGAATATTTAAACGGGACCCCCCCTGGGGCCAACGTCCTGACTTTC. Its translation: CASSEYLNGTPPGANVLTF.

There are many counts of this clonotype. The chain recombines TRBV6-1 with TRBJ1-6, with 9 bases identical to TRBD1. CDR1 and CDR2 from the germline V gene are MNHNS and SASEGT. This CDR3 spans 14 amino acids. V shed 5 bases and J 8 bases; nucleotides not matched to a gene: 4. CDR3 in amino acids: CASSTQGADSPLHF. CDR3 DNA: TGTGCCAGCAGTACACAGGGGGCTGATTCACCCCTCCACTTT.

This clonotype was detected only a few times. As DNA, the CDR3 is TGTGCCAGCAGCTTCACCGGGATCTCCTACGAGCAGTACTTC. Its translation: CASSFTGISYEQYF. The chain has TRBV7-9 and TRBJ2-7; D possibly corresponds to TRBD2 (5 bases). This CDR3 has 14 amino acids. Germline V CDR1 and CDR2: SEHNR, FQNEAQ (reference sequence). Trimming removed 3 bases from V and 0 bases from J, with 9 bases in between.

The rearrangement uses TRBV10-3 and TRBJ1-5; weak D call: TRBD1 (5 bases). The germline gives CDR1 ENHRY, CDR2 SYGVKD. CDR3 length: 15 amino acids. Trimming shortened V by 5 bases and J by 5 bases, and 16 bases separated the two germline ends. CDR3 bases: TGTGCCATCAGTCCCACCGGGGGAATCCATCAGCCCCAGCATTTT. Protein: CAISPTGGIHQPQHF.

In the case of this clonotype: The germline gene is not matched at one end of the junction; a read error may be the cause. As DNA, the CDR3 is TGCTGTGCTAGCCTGACAGGGATGAGCTCGTACACTGAAGCTTTCTTT. Protein: CCASLTGMSSYTEAFF. The chain has TRBV20-1 and TRBJ1-1, with TRBD1 matching 7 bases. This CDR3 comprises 16 residues. From germline, CDR1 is DFQATT and CDR2 SNEGSKA (reference sequence).

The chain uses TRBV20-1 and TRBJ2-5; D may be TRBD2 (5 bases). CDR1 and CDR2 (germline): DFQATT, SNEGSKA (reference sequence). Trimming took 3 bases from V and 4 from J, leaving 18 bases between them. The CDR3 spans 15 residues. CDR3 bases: TGCAGTGCTAGCATACTGACGGGGTCACGAGAGACCCAGTACTTC. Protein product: CSASILTGSRETQYF.

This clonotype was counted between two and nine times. CDR3 protein: CSVEQHLRTGSSYNEQFF. The CDR3 DNA is TGCAGCGTTGAACAACATCTGAGGACAGGGAGCTCCTACAATGAGCAGTTCTTC. The gene calls are TRBV29-1 and TRBJ2-1; 8 nucleotides agree with TRBD1. The CDR3 extends over 18 amino acids. V dropped 2 bases and J dropped 0; count of bases not matched to a gene: 12. In germline, CDR1 is SQVTM, CDR2 ANQGSEA.

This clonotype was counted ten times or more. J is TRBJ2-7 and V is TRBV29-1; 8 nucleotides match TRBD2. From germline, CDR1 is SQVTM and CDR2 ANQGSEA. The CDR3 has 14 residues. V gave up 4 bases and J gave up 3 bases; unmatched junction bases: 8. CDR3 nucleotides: TGCAGCGTTGGACTCCCGGGAGGGAGCTACGAGCAGTACTTC. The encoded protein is CSVGLPGGSYEQYF.